The 20 T cell receptor beta chains given below trace back to one sample, sequenced in a study of blood T cell repertoires in COVID-19. The data were produced by immunoSEQ multiplex PCR, yet TCRdb's version contains in-frame clones alone and is incomplete. This sample has around 200,000 clones, with approximately 87% found just once. What was sequenced was peripheral blood. The receptors were gathered from a man between 60 and 75 years old who had recovered from COVID-19.

V usage is TRBV12-3 or TRBV12-4 and J usage is TRBJ1-2, with D unclear. Trimming stripped 2 bases from V and 8 bases from J, with 6 bases between. The CDR3 is made up of 11 amino acids. The DNA for the CDR3 is TGTGCCAGCAGTTTAACCGGGGGCTACACCTTC. Protein sequence: CASSLTGGYTF.

This chain links TRBV10-1 with TRBJ2-3; 12 bases agree with TRBD2. Germline CDR1 reads WNHNN; CDR2 reads SYGVQD (reference sequence). Losses at the gene ends were 9 bases for V and 6 bases for J; bases not matched to a gene: 7. This CDR3 spans 14 amino acids. The CDR3: CARLRLAGADTQYF. The CDR3 region has the DNA TGCGCCAGACTAAGACTAGCGGGAGCGGATACGCAGTATTTT.

The chain links TRBV19 to TRBJ2-3; D might be TRBD2 (5 bases). V lost 5 bases, J lost 4 bases, and 10 bases lay in between. The length of the CDR3 is 13 residues. Germline V CDR1 and CDR2: LNHDA, SQIVND (reference sequence). CDR3 in DNA: TGTGCCAGTAGTTTTACGGGGTCAGATACGCAGTATTTT. Amino acids: CASSFTGSDTQYF.

This clone was seen only once. The J gene is TRBJ2-7, the V gene TRBV24-1, with 14 bases identical to TRBD2. There are 14 residues in the CDR3. V lost 9 bases to trimming and J lost 5 bases; unmatched junction nucleotides: 5. Germline values: CDR1 KGHDR, CDR2 SFDVKD. CDR3 sequence (DNA): TGTGCCACCCGCGGACTAGCGGGGGGTAACGAGCAGTACTTC. Translated, it gives CATRGLAGGNEQYF.

The chain combines TRBV19 with TRBJ1-6; no reliable D call. This CDR3 is built from 14 residues. Germline lookup yields CDR1 LNHDA and CDR2 SQIVND (reference sequence). V lost 6 bases, J lost 10 bases, and 16 bases lay in between. In DNA form, the CDR3 reads TGTGCCAGTAGATGGAATGGAGAGAGATCACCCCTCCACTTT. It encodes CASRWNGERSPLHF.

V and J are TRBV19 and TRBJ2-3; tentatively, D is TRBD2 (6 bases). V gave up 3 bases and J gave up 5 bases, with 15 bases separating them. This CDR3 is built from 15 residues. The germline V gene has CDR1 LNHDA and CDR2 SQIVND (reference sequence). As DNA, the CDR3 is TGTGCCAGTAGTATTGGCCTAGCGCGAGGAGATACGCAGTATTTT. It encodes CASSIGLARGDTQYF.

The chain joins TRBV9 to TRBJ2-3, with TRBD2 identical over 8 bases. Germline V CDR1 and CDR2: SGDLS, YYNGEE. This CDR3 contains 14 residues. V lost 3 bases to trimming and J lost 4 bases; unmatched junction nucleotides: 4. CDR3: CASSGRGGSDTQYF. CDR3 bases: TGTGCCAGCAGCGGCCGGGGGGGCTCAGATACGCAGTATTTT.

This chain links TRBV7-3 with TRBJ2-5; 10 positions agree with TRBD2. The length of the CDR3 is 15 residues. J lost 4 bases, V lost 3 bases, and 5 bases had no gene match. Germline CDR1 reads SGHTA; CDR2 reads FQGTGA. CDR3 sequence: CASSFTSGESETQYF. In nucleotides, the CDR3 is TGTGCCAGCAGCTTCACTAGCGGGGAGTCAGAGACCCAGTACTTC.

The chain carries TRBV6-5 and TRBJ2-5, with D maybe TRBD2 (5 bases). Germline V gives CDR1 MNHEY, CDR2 SVGAGI. V was pared by 0 bases and J by 5 bases, with 16 bases between. The CDR3 has 16 residues. The DNA of the CDR3 is TGTGCCAGCAGTTACTCCTTCCCGGCGGAGGCGGAGACCCAGTACTTC. The encoded protein is CASSYSFPAEAETQYF.

The CDR3 DNA reads as TGCGCCAGCAGCGGGGGTTCCTACGAGCAGTACTTC. Protein product: CASSGGSYEQYF. The chain carries TRBV10-1 and TRBJ2-7; possibly TRBD2 for D (6 bases). V was shortened by 6 bases and J by 1 base, with 7 bases between the two germline ends. Per the germline V gene, CDR1 is WNHNN and CDR2 is SYGVQD (reference sequence). The CDR3 spans 12 residues.

The chain links TRBV7-2 to TRBJ2-1, with D possibly being TRBD2 (6 bases). V was trimmed by 3 bases and J by 6 bases, leaving 15 bases between them. CDR3 size: 15 residues. Germline V gives CDR1 SGHTA, CDR2 FQGNSA. Here the CDR3 reads CASSLGGLTANEQFF. In DNA, the CDR3 is TGTGCCAGCAGCTTGGGAGGACTCACGGCCAATGAGCAGTTCTTC.

J is TRBJ2-7 and V is TRBV5-1, with TRBD2 matching over 13 bases. The CDR3 runs to 15 residues. V was pared by 4 bases and J by 7 bases, with 8 bases of the junction left unmatched. CDR1 and CDR2 from the germline V gene are SGHRS and YFSETQ. The CDR3 is CASSNGLAGVREQYF. CDR3 bases: TGCGCCAGCAGCAACGGACTAGCGGGAGTCCGAGAGCAGTACTTC.

The rearrangement links TRBV7-3 to TRBJ1-1, with TRBD1 matching 11 bases. The CDR3 sequence is 17 residues long. Germline V CDR1 and CDR2: SGHTA, FQGTGA. With 0 bases clipped from V and 4 bases from J, the junction kept 7 bases outside the gene matches. CDR3 region: CASSLTRTGTGGTEAFF. CDR3 nucleotides: TGTGCCAGCAGCTTAACCAGGACCGGGACAGGGGGCACTGAAGCTTTCTTT.

The chain combines TRBV6-6 with TRBJ1-1; possibly TRBD1 for D (5 bases). Germline CDR1 and CDR2: MNHNY and SVGAGI (reference sequence). CDR3 length: 14 amino acids. V was shortened by 5 bases and J by 3 bases, with 13 bases between the two germline ends. The CDR3 DNA reads as TGTGCCAGCAGTCACCGGCCGGGGGACACTGAAGCTTTCTTT. Translated, it gives CASSHRPGDTEAFF.

The chain carries TRBV6-5 and TRBJ2-7; 9 positions match TRBD1. V was pared by 10 bases and J by 4 bases, with 11 bases of the junction left unmatched. The CDR3 spans 14 residues. Germline CDR1 reads MNHEY; CDR2 reads SVGAGI. The CDR3 nucleotides are TGTGCCACCCTAACGGGACAGGGAAAATACGAGCAGTACTTC. This sequence encodes CATLTGQGKYEQYF.

The chain employs TRBV2 and TRBJ1-4, with unresolved D. This CDR3 is built from 13 residues. The V end was cut by 9 bases, the J end by 1 base, with 9 bases between. The germline V gene encodes CDR1 SNHLY and CDR2 FYNNEI. In DNA, the CDR3 is TGTGCCAGGAGGGAGGGAACTAATGAAAAACTGTTTTTT. This gives the protein CARREGTNEKLFF.

V and J are TRBV5-6 and TRBJ2-2; 9 bases map to TRBD2. The CDR3 extends over 18 amino acids. Trimming removed 0 bases from V and 1 base from J; junction bases left unmatched: 7. Per the germline V gene, CDR1 is SGHDT and CDR2 is YYEEEE. CDR3 DNA sequence: TGTGCCAGCAGCTTGGTAATTAGCGGGAGTTTGAACACCGGGGAGCTGTTTTTT. Amino acids: CASSLVISGSLNTGELFF. Looking up the rest from reference TRBV5-6 and TRBJ2-2 gives the full variable domain: DAGVTQSPTHLIKTRGQQVTLRCSPKSGHDTVSWYQQALGQGPQFIFQYYEEEERQRGNFPDRFSGHQFPNYSSELNVNALLLGDSALYLCASSLVISGSLNTGELFFGEGSRLTVL.

The table lists this clone with a count of one. V and J are TRBV7-2 and TRBJ1-1; the match to TRBD1 covers 9 bases. Germline CDR1 SGHTA, CDR2 FQGNSA. The V segment lost 10 bases and the J segment 3 bases; nucleotides outside the gene matches: 3. CDR3 length equals 12 residues. For the CDR3, the DNA is TGTGCCACCGGACAGGGGTACACTGAAGCTTTCTTT. It translates to CATGQGYTEAFF.

The V and J genes are TRBV2 and TRBJ1-2; no firm D call. Germline lookup yields CDR1 SNHLY and CDR2 FYNNEI. The ends were cut back, 4 bases at V and 1 base at J, with 7 bases in the middle. The CDR3 length is 13 residues. The CDR3 nucleotides read TGTGCCAGCAGTGTCGAGCTTAACTATGGCTACACCTTC. Translating it yields CASSVELNYGYTF. Full variable domain (missing parts from reference TRBV2 and TRBJ1-2): EPEVTQTPSHQVTQMGQEVILRCVPISNHLYFYWYRQILGQKVEFLVSFYNNEISEKSEIFDDQFSVERPDGSNFTLKIRSTKLEDSAMYFCASSVELNYGYTFGSGTRLTVV.

The chain has TRBV6-1 and TRBJ2-5; the D is unclear. Germline assignment: CDR1 MNHNS and CDR2 SASEGT. The CDR3 has 15 residues. V dropped 2 bases and J dropped 5 bases, with 15 bases sitting between them. CDR3 coding DNA: TGTGCCAGCAGTGAATACGGCGTAATCGGGGAGACCCAGTACTTC. Its protein product is CASSEYGVIGETQYF.